This TCR beta chain was documented in a study of blood T cell repertoires in COVID-19. Study context: T cells, B-cell-depleted T cells, or PBMCs supplied cDNA or gDNA.

The CDR3 consists of 14 residues. V lost 2 bases and J 0 bases, leaving 8 bases between the germline ends. Per the germline V gene, CDR1 is SQVTM and CDR2 is ANQGSEA. Per the study methods: Nucleated cell counts were estimated from reference gene primer amplification. Produced via immunoSEQ multiplex PCR; TCRdb's table is partial and in-frame only. V, J and clone size reflect that table, while D and trimming were determined from the DNA. The sample gives tens of thousands of clones, approximately 87% of which show up once; 9.5% to 13% is in the top ten. The chain employs TRBV29-1 and TRBJ1-3, with unresolved D. The receptor was derived from a man at least 80 years old with active COVID-19. The sequenced sample was peripheral blood. The CDR3 loop reads CSVERRVSGNTIYF. The CDR3 region has the DNA TGCAGCGTTGAAAGGCGGGTCTCTGGAAACACCATATATTTT. The variable domain in full, with the rest retrieved from reference TRBV29-1 and TRBJ1-3, is SAVISQKPSRDICQRGTSLTIQCQVDSQVTMMFWYRQQPGQSLTLIATANQGSEATYESGFVIDKFPISRPNLTFSTLTVSNMSPEDSSIYLCSVERRVSGNTIYFGEGSWLTVV.